Sequencing of this TCR beta chain was carried out in a study of cytomegalovirus exposure and HLA in healthy donors. Regarding the study as a whole: It emerged from a later analysis that several of the most significant clusters appeared to be linked to common viral pathogens. The investigators catalogued 150 or so TCR beta chains as cytomegalovirus-associated. Donors were assumed by presence/absence analyses to have roughly uniform sequencing depth. Under in vitro conditions, three CMV-associated chains were confirmed as specific for CMV antigens.

With regard to this clone: Its specificity is not known.

CDR1 is SGHRS and CDR2 is YFSETQ in the germline V gene. CDR3 size: 15 residues. Trimming cost V 3 bases and J 2 bases, with 12 bases left between them. 60 Vbeta and 13 Jbeta primers were used in PCR. The data were produced by immunoSEQ multiplex PCR, yet TCRdb's version contains in-frame clones alone and is incomplete. The listing contains approximately 110,000 clones. The source is a man aged 18 to 30 in good health and CMV-seronegative. This rearrangement joins TRBV5-1 to TRBJ2-1, with D tentatively TRBD2 (5 bases). Specimen: PBMCs. CDR3 in amino acids: CASSWRRETYNEQFF. In DNA, the CDR3 is TGCGCCAGCAGCTGGAGACGGGAAACCTACAATGAGCAGTTCTTC.